This TCR beta chain was identified in a study of T cell responses to AZD1222 COVID-19 vaccine. Germline V gene sequence: CDR1 SGHVS, CDR2 FQNEAQ. V lost 6 bases and J lost 0, with 12 bases in between. CDR3 length: 14 residues. Libraries were prepared by immunoSEQ multiplex PCR; TCRdb keeps only in-frame clonotypes and omits some of them. This sample has over 200,000 clones, with around 94% found just once. Specimen: peripheral blood, collected 28 days after the second dose of the MenACWY control vaccine. The origin of this receptor is an adult who received the MenACWY meningococcal vaccine as a control. The chain joins TRBV7-8 to TRBJ2-7; D could derive from TRBD1 or TRBD2 (5 bases each). The CDR3 spells CASRRDLSSYEQYF. CDR3 DNA sequence: TGTGCCAGCAGAAGGGACCTCTCCTCCTACGAGCAGTACTTC. Full variable domain (rest looked up from reference TRBV7-8 and TRBJ2-7): GAGVSQSPRYKVAKRGQDVALRCDPISGHVSLFWYQQALGQGPEFLTYFQNEAQLDKSGLPSDRFFAERPEGSVSTLKIQRTQQEDSAVYLCASRRDLSSYEQYFGPGTRLTVT.